Following are 25 T cell receptor beta chains from one sample sequenced in a study of shared clonotypes between healthy human individuals. Naive CD8 populations comprised CD45RO-negative cells positively selected for CCR7, excluding terminally differentiated effector memory CD45RA+ cells. The table came from immunoSEQ multiplex PCR; TCRdb's copy has only in-frame clones and leaves some out. The repertoire has 2 million or so clones, about 94% of them found once; the top ten carry around 1.1%. The specimen sequenced was naive CD8+ T cells sorted from blood. Receptor source: a man aged 18 to 30 in good health.

As concerns this clone: Distinct nucleotide sequences in the sample also encode this CDR3. In nucleotides, the CDR3 is TGTGCCTGGAGTGTTGGTGACGAGCAGTACTTC. It codes for CAWSVGDEQYF. The rearrangement joins TRBV30 to TRBJ2-7; no reliable D call. The CDR3 contains 11 residues. Germline V CDR1 and CDR2: GTSNPN, SVGIG (reference sequence). The V gene lost 0 bases and the J gene lost 5 bases, with 5 bases spanning the gap.

V gene TRBV9 combines with J gene TRBJ1-2, with TRBD1 identical over 9 bases. Germline loops: CDR1 SGDLS, CDR2 YYNGEE. The CDR3 is 15 amino acids. V gave up 4 bases and J gave up 6 bases; unmatched junction bases: 10. In nucleotides, the CDR3 is TGTGCCAGCAGCACGGAGGGACAGGGAGACAATGGCTACACCTTC. Translating it yields CASSTEGQGDNGYTF.

The chain combines TRBV7-6 with TRBJ2-7; D might be TRBD2 (7 bases). The V end was cut by 4 bases, the J end by 0 bases, with 13 bases between. There are 15 residues in the CDR3. Germline-derived CDR1 and CDR2 are SGHVS and FNYEAQ. The CDR3 loop is CASSWGLADSYEQYF. The CDR3 nucleotides are TGTGCCAGCAGCTGGGGGCTAGCGGACTCCTACGAGCAGTACTTC.

This chain uses TRBV21-1 with TRBJ2-1; the table's D gene call, TRBD1, was not cross checked with the DNA. TRBV21-1 is a listed pseudogene. The CDR3 covers 14 residues. This CDR3 reads CASSKRTGGVEQFF. CDR3 nucleotides: TGTGCCAGCAGCAAAAGGACAGGGGGTGTTGAGCAGTTCTTC.

This clone appeared once. The V call is TRBV4-1, the J call TRBJ1-4; maybe TRBD1 (5 bases). Germline V CDR1 and CDR2: MGHRA, YSYEKL. Trimming took off 3 bases at V and 6 bases at J, with 17 bases between the two ends. This CDR3 comprises 16 residues. As DNA, the CDR3 is TGCGCCAGCAGCCACATGAAGGGCGGGGGTGATGAAAAACTGTTTTTT. It specifies CASSHMKGGGDEKLFF.

With regard to this clone: The same CDR3 arises from other DNA sequences in this sample as well. The chain couples TRBV7-2 to TRBJ2-7; D unclear. V lost 0 bases, J lost 3 bases, and 6 bases lay in between. Per the germline V gene, CDR1 is SGHTA and CDR2 is FQGNSA. CDR3 size: 13 residues. Written as DNA, the CDR3 is TGTGCCAGCAGCTTAGCTCCTGGCTACGAGCAGTACTTC. This codes for CASSLAPGYEQYF.

The rearrangement joins TRBV7-6 to TRBJ2-7; D is uncertain. Trimming took 8 bases from V and 7 from J, leaving 21 bases between them. The CDR3 length is 14 residues. CDR1 is SGHVS and CDR2 is FNYEAQ in the germline V gene. CDR3 residues: CASSSIVDFGEQYF. The CDR3 DNA reads as TGTGCCAGCTCCTCTATTGTAGACTTTGGGGAGCAGTACTTC.

Worth noting for this clone: Germline is not matched at one junction end, which may reflect a read error. Other nucleotide sequences from this sample produce the same CDR3. The chain links TRBV9 to TRBJ2-3; 9 bases match TRBD2. Germline CDR1 and CDR2: SGDLS and YYNGEE. This CDR3 comprises 12 residues. DNA for the CDR3: TGTGCCAGTAGCGGGGGCGCGGATACGCAGTATTTT. This codes for CASSGGADTQYF.

J is TRBJ2-1 and V is TRBV6-6; D is unresolved. The CDR3 length is 12 residues. The V gene's germline CDR1 is MNHNY and CDR2 SVGAGI (reference sequence). Trimming removed 0 bases from V and 10 bases from J, with 7 bases in between. CDR3 protein: CASSYSIKEQFF. The CDR3 DNA reads TGTGCCAGCAGTTACTCGATCAAGGAGCAGTTCTTC.

The V call is TRBV6-5, the J call TRBJ2-5, with D possibly being TRBD1 (5 bases). Trimming cost V 6 bases and J 1 base, with 12 bases left between them. Germline V gives CDR1 MNHEY, CDR2 SVGAGI. The CDR3 extends over 14 amino acids. The CDR3 sequence: CASSPGRVQETQYF. The CDR3 DNA sequence: TGTGCCAGCAGCCCAGGCAGGGTCCAAGAGACCCAGTACTTC.

The CDR3 region is CASSLPGFKHGYTF. CDR3 DNA sequence: TGTGCCAGCAGCTTGCCGGGTTTCAAGCATGGCTACACCTTC. The genes are TRBV5-8 and TRBJ1-2; no reliable D call. In germline, CDR1 is SGHTS, CDR2 YDEGEE. Between the trimmed V and J ends, which lost 1 base and 6 bases, there was a span of 13 bases. There are 14 residues in the CDR3.

The chain joins TRBV13 to TRBJ1-1; weak D call: TRBD1 (5 bases). The germline V gene encodes CDR1 PRHDT and CDR2 FYEKMQ (reference sequence). Between the trimmed V and J ends, which lost 1 base and 4 bases, there was a span of 10 bases. The CDR3 has 14 residues. In DNA, the CDR3 is TGTGCCAGCAGCTTAGCCAGCCAGGGCACTGAAGCTTTCTTT. As protein: CASSLASQGTEAFF.

J is TRBJ2-7 and V is TRBV7-6; the D call may be TRBD1 or TRBD2 (5 bases each). Trimming took 5 bases from V and 3 from J, leaving 14 bases between them. The CDR3 covers 14 residues. The germline V gene has CDR1 SGHVS and CDR2 FNYEAQ. CDR3 region: CASSATGEGYEQYF. The DNA for the CDR3 is TGTGCCAGCAGCGCTACAGGTGAGGGCTACGAGCAGTACTTC.

The V and J genes are TRBV10-1 and TRBJ2-1; no definite D call. The CDR3 runs 14 residues. CDR1 WNHNN and CDR2 SYGVQD come from the germline V gene (reference sequence). V lost 0 bases and J lost 5, with 8 bases in between. In DNA form, the CDR3 reads TGCGCCAGCAGTGAGTCATTCCTACACAATGAGCAGTTCTTC. This gives the protein CASSESFLHNEQFF.

On this clone: Other DNA sequences of this sample code for an identical CDR3. The chain is built from TRBV4-1 and TRBJ2-7; TRBD2 aligns across 14 bases. The CDR3 loop spans 15 amino acids. J was trimmed by 4 bases and V by 3 bases; bases with no gene match: 2. Per germline, CDR1 MGHRA and CDR2 YSYEKL. The CDR3 DNA reads TGCGCCAGCAGCCACCGACTAGCGGGGGGGTACGAGCAGTACTTC. Protein product: CASSHRLAGGYEQYF.

In regard to this clone: Other nucleotide sequences from this sample produce the same CDR3. The rearrangement uses TRBV9 and TRBJ2-3; weak D call: TRBD2 (7 bases). Germline CDR1 SGDLS, CDR2 YYNGEE. The CDR3 extends over 15 amino acids. Trimming left V 2 bases short and J 2 bases short, with 12 bases between. CDR3 protein: CASSVGAGATDTQYF. The CDR3, as DNA: TGTGCCAGCAGCGTTGGGGCGGGGGCCACAGATACGCAGTATTTT.

This sequence joins TRBV2 and TRBJ2-3; 7 positions match TRBD2. V dropped 1 base and J dropped 0; count of bases not matched to a gene: 4. This CDR3 comprises 16 residues. CDR1 SNHLY and CDR2 FYNNEI come from the germline V gene. CDR3: CASSEGGGSSTDTQYF. CDR3 nucleotide sequence: TGTGCCAGCAGTGAAGGGGGGGGATCTAGCACAGATACGCAGTATTTT. The full variable domain, in which reference TRBV2 and TRBJ2-3 provide the parts outside the CDR3, is EPEVTQTPSHQVTQMGQEVILRCVPISNHLYFYWYRQILGQKVEFLVSFYNNEISEKSEIFDDQFSVERPDGSNFTLKIRSTKLEDSAMYFCASSEGGGSSTDTQYFGPGTRLTVL.

About this clone: Other DNA sequences in this sample translate to the same CDR3. V usage is TRBV6-6 and J usage is TRBJ1-1, with D uncertain. The germline V gene has CDR1 MNHNY and CDR2 SVGAGI (reference sequence). This CDR3 is built from 11 residues. V was cut by 2 bases and J by 8 bases, with 6 bases left in between. The CDR3 DNA follows: TGTGCCAGCAGTTACGGGTCGGAAGCTTTCTTT. Residues: CASSYGSEAFF.

The genes are TRBV9 and TRBJ2-2; the D gene is possibly TRBD2 (6 bases). The V gene's germline CDR1 is SGDLS and CDR2 YYNGEE. V lost 7 bases to trimming and J lost 1 base, with 11 bases between them. The CDR3 length is 14 residues. The CDR3 DNA sequence: TGTGCCAGCGGGGGGATATTGAACACCGGGGAGCTGTTTTTT. It specifies CASGGILNTGELFF.

This clone was observed a single time. This sample also contains other DNA sequences that code for the same CDR3. This rearrangement joins TRBV13 to TRBJ2-3; the D is unclear. Trimming left V 5 bases short and J 2 bases short, with 11 bases between. The germline gives CDR1 PRHDT, CDR2 FYEKMQ (reference sequence). This CDR3 is built from 14 residues. The CDR3 loop reads CASSPADLTDTQYF. DNA of the CDR3: TGTGCCAGCAGCCCGGCGGACCTCACAGATACGCAGTATTTT.

The rearrangement joins TRBV4-1 to TRBJ2-1; 9 nucleotides match TRBD2. With 0 bases clipped from V and 4 bases from J, the junction kept 10 bases outside the gene matches. The CDR3 totals 18 residues. Germline values: CDR1 MGHRA, CDR2 YSYEKL. CDR3 nucleotides: TGCGCCAGCAGCCAAGACAAGGAGGCGGGACTAGCATACAATGAGCAGTTCTTC. Translating gives CASSQDKEAGLAYNEQFF.

The chain carries TRBV4-3 and TRBJ2-7; no clear D. The CDR3 runs 17 residues. Between the trimmed V and J ends, which lost 0 bases and 4 bases, there was a span of 19 bases. Germline values: CDR1 LGHNA, CDR2 YSLEER. CDR3 coding DNA: TGCGCCAGCAGCCAAGATCCGGACGGCCCCCTGCAGTACGAGCAGTACTTC. Translating gives CASSQDPDGPLQYEQYF.

The rearrangement joins TRBV5-1 to TRBJ2-1; no clear D. Germline loops: CDR1 SGHRS, CDR2 YFSETQ. The CDR3 spans 14 residues. Trimming removed 0 bases from V and 2 bases from J, with 6 bases in between. Here the CDR3 reads CASSLGVTYNEQFF. In DNA form, the CDR3 reads TGCGCCAGCAGCTTGGGGGTTACCTACAATGAGCAGTTCTTC.

The rearrangement uses TRBV10-3 and TRBJ2-7; 9 bases are shared with TRBD1. V was pared by 4 bases and J by 2 bases, with 18 bases of the junction left unmatched. The germline V gene encodes CDR1 ENHRY and CDR2 SYGVKD. This CDR3 has 19 amino acids. CDR3 nucleotide sequence: TGTGCCATCAGTGGGACCGGGACAGGGACCGCCCTATGGCCCTACGAGCAGTACTTC. This gives the protein CAISGTGTGTALWPYEQYF.

This clone was recorded only once. The rearrangement joins TRBV6-4 to TRBJ2-3; no firm D call. This CDR3 contains 15 residues. The germline V and J ends were trimmed by 0 bases and 2 bases, with 9 bases remaining between them. Germline V gives CDR1 MRHNA, CDR2 SNTAGT. The CDR3 DNA follows: TGTGCCAGCAGTGACTCCACCTACCCCACAGATACGCAGTATTTT. Its translation is CASSDSTYPTDTQYF.